This T cell receptor (beta chain) was retrieved from a study of shared T cell receptors in the human thymus. Clones were read by immunoSEQ multiplex PCR, and TCRdb kept only the in-frame ones, dropping some. The sample has hundreds of thousands of clones, approximately 88% seen once. Germline trimming cut 5 bases from V and 4 bases from J; bases unmatched to any gene: 11. The CDR3 has 16 amino acids. Germline-derived CDR1 and CDR2 are SGHAT and FQDESV (reference sequence). These sequences were also reported in another study, on human thymus T cells. Per that study: Healthy Finnish infants undergoing corrective surgery for congenital heart defects provided the donor material. It was from resections taken during corrective heart surgery that the thymus tissue came. There appeared to be biased usage of V and J genes in thymic and blood repertoires. Related research has reported that thymic repertoires overlap highly among unrelated individuals.

The sequencing sample was made of thymocytes. The chain uses TRBV11-1 and TRBJ2-1, with 7 positions matching TRBD1. This TCR came from a boy younger than two with a congenital heart defect. CDR3: CASSKYRGGCYNEQFF. DNA for the CDR3: TGTGCCAGCAGCAAATACAGGGGCGGTTGTTACAATGAGCAGTTCTTC.